The T cell receptor (beta chain) under discussion was sequenced for a study of shared clonotypes between healthy human individuals. Method: immunoSEQ multiplex PCR; TCRdb's copy keeps in-frame clones and lacks some. Of 550,000 to 600,000 clones in the sample, roughly 98% were seen once. In germline, CDR1 is SGHDT, CDR2 YYEEEE. The CDR3 is made up of 13 amino acids. The ends were cut back, 1 base at V and 13 bases at J, with 17 bases in the middle. Positively selected for CCR7, the CD45RO-negative cells used as naive CD8 cells excluded terminally differentiated effector memory CD45RA+ cells. The clonotype originates from a young man in good health. The rearrangement links TRBV5-6 to TRBJ2-5; TRBD1 or TRBD2 may be the D gene (6 bases each). The material sequenced was naive CD8+ T cells sorted from blood. In DNA form, the CDR3 reads TGTGCCAGCAGCTTGCAGGGTGGGGGGCTGTGGTACTTC. This gives the protein CASSLQGGGLWYF.